A single sample gave rise to the 8 T cell receptor beta chains below, sequenced in a study of human T cells and chemical hapten exposure (dated by TCRdb to the early 2020s). What this sample's time point label stands for: pre-sensitization, week 0. The treatment or condition label for this specimen denotes: therapeutic diphenylcyclopropenone sensitization with weekly scalp DPC. Library preparation was by RACE. Instrument used: NextSeq 500. TCRdb redid the processing of the public reads, applying fastp at Q25 and MiXCR, and retained in-frame beta chains. Each CDR3 protein appears once, grouped with its most common genes and DNA. For this sample there are about 51,000 distinct CDR3 sequences; 9.4% appear just once. The top ten clones comprise about 14% of the sample. Sequenced material: whole blood, taken in connection with sensitization to the hapten diphenylcyclopropenone (DPC). The origin of the receptors is a middle-aged woman with alopecia areata. Some clones in this sample may be carry-over from other donors' samples.

This clonotype was seen many times. This sequence joins TRBV7-3 and TRBJ2-1; D tentatively reads TRBD1 or TRBD2 (7 bases each). Germline loops: CDR1 SGHTA, CDR2 FQGTGA. The germline V and J ends were trimmed by 1 base and 4 bases, with 23 bases remaining between them. The CDR3 sequence is 19 residues long. The CDR3 sequence is CASSLNPTGDGGLYNEQFF. CDR3 coding DNA: TGTGCCAGCAGCTTAAACCCCACAGGGGACGGGGGGTTATACAATGAGCAGTTCTTC.

The chain couples TRBV28 to TRBJ2-7, with 7 bases lining up with TRBD1. Trimming at V came to 8 bases and at J to 2 bases, leaving 6 bases not matched to a gene. Germline values: CDR1 MDHEN, CDR2 SYDVKM. This CDR3 contains 13 residues. The CDR3 DNA reads as TGTGCCAGCCGGGGCCAGGGGGCCTACGAGCAGTACTTC. It is translated as CASRGQGAYEQYF.

The rearrangement links TRBV20-1 to TRBJ2-4; 8 bases match TRBD1. The CDR3 is 12 amino acids. Per the germline V gene, CDR1 is DFQATT and CDR2 is SNEGSKA (reference sequence). V dropped 5 bases and J dropped 8; count of bases not matched to a gene: 5. CDR3 protein: CSAEDREDIQYF. In DNA, the CDR3 is TGCAGTGCTGAGGACAGGGAGGACATTCAGTACTTC.

The V call is TRBV11-1, the J call TRBJ2-5; 7 nucleotides align to TRBD1. V was pared by 5 bases and J by 1 base, with 22 bases of the junction left unmatched. The V gene's germline CDR1 is SGHAT and CDR2 FQDESV (reference sequence). The CDR3 runs to 20 residues. CDR3 sequence reads: CASSLRQGRVVQLFQETQYF. The CDR3 DNA reads TGTGCCAGCAGCCTCCGACAGGGAAGGGTCGTCCAATTGTTCCAAGAGACCCAGTACTTC.

This clonotype was seen many times. The junction departs from germline at one end; a sequencing error may be responsible. J is TRBJ2-7 and V is TRBV9, with 8 bases fitting TRBD2. Germline CDR1 and CDR2: SGDLS and YYNGEE. CDR3 length equals 13 residues. DNA of the CDR3: TGTGCCAGCAGCGGGACTAGCTCCCACGAGCAGTACTTC. Residues: CASSGTSSHEQYF.

This clonotype was seen ten or more times. The V call is TRBV2, the J call TRBJ1-1; D gene ambiguous. Trimming pared 7 bases from V and 2 bases from J, leaving 11 bases between. Germline V CDR1 and CDR2: SNHLY, FYNNEI. The CDR3 totals 13 residues. The CDR3 bases are TGTGCCAGCATCCCCGTGGTTAACACTGAAGCTTTCTTT. Its protein product is CASIPVVNTEAFF. Looking up the rest from reference TRBV2 and TRBJ1-1 gives the full variable domain: EPEVTQTPSHQVTQMGQEVILRCVPISNHLYFYWYRQILGQKVEFLVSFYNNEISEKSEIFDDQFSVERPDGSNFTLKIRSTKLEDSAMYFCASIPVVNTEAFFGQGTRLTVV.

This clonotype was recorded many times. In DNA, the CDR3 is TGTGCCAGCAGCCAAGACGACGGACAGGGGTACGAGCAGTACTTC. It specifies CASSQDDGQGYEQYF. The chain carries TRBV3-1 and TRBJ2-7; 9 bases are shared with TRBD1. CDR1 and CDR2 from the germline V gene are LGHDT and YNNKEL (reference sequence). V trimming: 0 bases; J trimming: 4 bases; junction bases outside the gene matches: 4. This CDR3 has 15 residues.

CDR3 loop: CASRPLAGITDTQYF. The CDR3 DNA reads as TGTGCCAGCCGACCATTAGCGGGGATCACAGATACGCAGTATTTT. V usage is TRBV11-2 and J usage is TRBJ2-3, with TRBD2 matching 8 bases. Germline V gives CDR1 SGHAT, CDR2 FQNNGV. Losses at the gene ends were 8 bases for V and 2 bases for J; bases not matched to a gene: 9. The CDR3 runs to 15 residues.